The source of this T cell receptor beta chain is a study of blood T cell repertoires in COVID-19. Study-wide background: PBMCs, B-cell-depleted T cells, or T cells provided the cDNA or gDNA that made up the material.

Sequencing used immunoSEQ multiplex PCR; TCRdb keeps in-frame clones, though not all of them. Of more than 110,000 clones in the sample, more than 75% are singletons; the top ten hold 5% to 6%. This clone occurred a few times. Trimming removed 2 bases from V and 4 bases from J; junction bases left unmatched: 6. The CDR3 covers 15 residues. Germline V gene data show CDR1 as LNHDA and CDR2 as SQIVND (reference sequence). Sequencing was carried out using peripheral blood. The TCR sequence derives from a human donor in a cohort sampled during active COVID-19. The chain has TRBV19 and TRBJ1-1, with 8 bases that match TRBD1. This chain's CDR3 is CASSINSDRATEAFF. The CDR3 DNA is TGTGCCAGTAGTATAAACTCGGACAGGGCCACTGAAGCTTTCTTT.